The 25 T cell receptor beta chains in this list originate from one sample, sequenced in a study of blood T cell repertoires in COVID-19. Only in-frame clones appear in the TCRdb table, and some are missing; sequencing was by immunoSEQ multiplex PCR. The profile shows about 330,000 clones, more than 90% of them singletons. What was sequenced was PBMCs or T cells enriched from blood (not recorded which). The receptors originated from a woman aged 30 to 39 who had recovered from COVID-19.

This chain joins TRBV19 and TRBJ2-7; 7 bases match TRBD1. The germline V gene has CDR1 LNHDA and CDR2 SQIVND (reference sequence). V was pared by 5 bases and J by 5 bases, with 9 bases of the junction left unmatched. The CDR3 totals 14 residues. The CDR3 loop reads CASSLPGQYNEQYF. The CDR3 DNA reads TGTGCCAGTAGTCTACCGGGACAGTATAACGAGCAGTACTTC.

V and J are TRBV19 and TRBJ2-1; 8 bases are a match to TRBD2. Germline trimming cut 6 bases from V and 2 bases from J; bases unmatched to any gene: 3. Germline-derived CDR1 and CDR2 are LNHDA and SQIVND (reference sequence). This CDR3 has 14 amino acids. The CDR3 nucleotides are TGTGCCAGTAGGAAGCGGGGGACCTACAATGAGCAGTTCTTC. Protein sequence: CASRKRGTYNEQFF. Together with reference TRBV19 and TRBJ2-1, the CDR3 gives the full variable domain: DGGITQSPKYLFRKEGQNVTLSCEQNLNHDAMYWYRQDPGQGLRLIYYSQIVNDFQKGDIAEGYSVSREKKESFPLTVTSAQKNPTAFYLCASRKRGTYNEQFFGPGTRLTVL.

The rearrangement links TRBV6-5 to TRBJ1-4; D gene ambiguous. Germline loops: CDR1 MNHEY, CDR2 SVGAGI. The length of the CDR3 is 12 residues. V lost 8 bases to trimming and J lost 13 bases, with 17 bases between them. DNA for the CDR3: TGTGCCAGCGGAGACCCACCGATGGGACTGTTTTTT. Translation: CASGDPPMGLFF.

J is TRBJ2-7 and V is TRBV28; a possible D gene is TRBD1 (5 bases). Between the trimmed V and J ends, which lost 8 bases and 3 bases, there was a span of 8 bases. In germline, CDR1 is MDHEN, CDR2 SYDVKM. The CDR3 totals 11 residues. CDR3: CASGDSYEQYF. The CDR3 DNA is TGTGCCAGCGGCGACAGCTACGAGCAGTACTTC. The whole variable domain, remainder taken from reference TRBV28 and TRBJ2-7, is DVKVTQSSRYLVKRTGEKVFLECVQDMDHENMFWYRQDPGLGLRLIYFSYDVKMKEKGDIPEGYSVSREKKERFSLILESASTNQTSMYLCASGDSYEQYFGPGTRLTVT.

CDR3 amino acids: CASKVLRTDTQYF. DNA of the CDR3: TGTGCCAGCAAAGTCCTACGCACAGATACGCAGTATTTT. This rearrangement joins TRBV2 to TRBJ2-3; D unresolved. The CDR3 covers 13 residues. CDR1 and CDR2 (germline): SNHLY, FYNNEI. Trimming left V 7 bases short and J 1 base short, with 9 bases between.

As to this clone: This specimen includes other DNA sequences encoding the same CDR3. The gene calls are TRBV19 and TRBJ2-7, with 9 bases aligning to TRBD2. Germline V gene lookup returns CDR1 LNHDA and CDR2 SQIVND (reference sequence). Germline trimming cut 4 bases from V and 4 bases from J; bases unmatched to any gene: 5. The CDR3 length is 14 residues. In DNA, the CDR3 is TGTGCCAGTAGTAGGGCTAGCGGGGATTACGAGCAGTACTTC. Translated, it gives CASSRASGDYEQYF.

This chain connects TRBV18 to TRBJ1-3; 12 bases map to TRBD1. This CDR3 comprises 16 residues. Germline V gene sequence: CDR1 KGHSH, CDR2 LQKENI. V trimming: 3 bases; J trimming: 2 bases; junction bases outside the gene matches: 2. In DNA form, the CDR3 reads TGTGCCAGCTCACCGGGGACAGGGGGCACTGGAAACACCATATATTTT. Translated: CASSPGTGGTGNTIYF.

In regard to this clone: In the same sample, other DNA sequences code for this CDR3. The chain employs TRBV7-2 and TRBJ1-1; D is perhaps TRBD1 (5 bases). The germline V and J ends were trimmed by 5 bases and 1 base, with 8 bases remaining between them. The CDR3 consists of 13 residues. Germline V gene lookup returns CDR1 SGHTA and CDR2 FQGNSA. Here the CDR3 reads CASSAGQNTEAFF. CDR3 DNA: TGTGCCAGCAGCGCAGGACAGAACACTGAAGCTTTCTTT.

The chain recombines TRBV6-2 or TRBV6-3 with TRBJ2-1; TRBD2 agrees at 7 bases. CDR1 is MNHEY and CDR2 is SVGEGT in the germline V gene. The CDR3 is made up of 15 amino acids. V shed 4 bases, J shed 7 bases, and the junction held 10 bases outside the gene matches. The CDR3 nucleotides read TGTGCCAGCAGTTCCCCCGGGACTACCCCTAATGAGCAGTTCTTC. Protein: CASSSPGTTPNEQFF.

The chain uses TRBV2 and TRBJ2-1; D remains unclear. CDR3 length: 13 residues. V lost 7 bases and J 9 bases, leaving 16 bases between the germline ends. Germline-derived CDR1 and CDR2 are SNHLY and FYNNEI. CDR3 DNA sequence: TGTGCCAGCAAGGAGCTTATCTCCAGTGAGCAGTTCTTC. Its translation: CASKELISSEQFF.

The V call is TRBV11-3, the J call TRBJ2-3; weak D call: TRBD2 (6 bases). This CDR3 region has 14 residues. Between the trimmed V and J ends, which lost 3 bases and 6 bases, there was a span of 13 bases. Germline assignment: CDR1 SGHNT and CDR2 YENEEA. The CDR3 DNA is TGTGCCAGCAGCTTCTCGGGAGTTATCGATACGCAGTATTTT. It is translated as CASSFSGVIDTQYF.

The chain carries TRBV6-6 and TRBJ2-1; possibly TRBD2 for D (6 bases). V was pared by 6 bases and J by 3 bases, with 6 bases between. CDR1 and CDR2 from the germline V gene are MNHNY and SVGAGI (reference sequence). The CDR3 runs 12 residues. The CDR3, as DNA: TGTGCCAGCAGGCGGGACTACAATGAGCAGTTCTTC. It encodes CASRRDYNEQFF.

The genes are TRBV28 and TRBJ2-7; D perhaps matches TRBD1 (5 bases). The germline gives CDR1 MDHEN, CDR2 SYDVKM. The CDR3 has 16 amino acids. Trimming pared 2 bases from V and 2 bases from J, leaving 16 bases between. CDR3 bases: TGTGCCAGCAGTTTACCCCCTGCAGGGCCCGCCTACGAGCAGTACTTC. Its translation: CASSLPPAGPAYEQYF.

The CDR3 DNA is TGTGCCAGCAGTCCCGGACAGGAGGCCGGGGAGCTGTTTTTT. This codes for CASSPGQEAGELFF. V is TRBV28 and J is TRBJ2-2; 7 bases are a match to TRBD1. V was pared by 5 bases and J by 6 bases, with 6 bases of the junction left unmatched. This CDR3 contains 14 residues. The germline V gene encodes CDR1 MDHEN and CDR2 SYDVKM. Based on the CDR3 plus reference TRBV28 and TRBJ2-2, the full variable domain is DVKVTQSSRYLVKRTGEKVFLECVQDMDHENMFWYRQDPGLGLRLIYFSYDVKMKEKGDIPEGYSVSREKKERFSLILESASTNQTSMYLCASSPGQEAGELFFGEGSRLTVL.

The gene calls are TRBV15 and TRBJ2-7; TRBD1 agrees at 9 bases. This CDR3 comprises 15 residues. V shed 1 base and J 5 bases; nucleotides not matched to a gene: 6. Germline CDR1 reads LNHNV; CDR2 reads YYDKDF (reference sequence). CDR3 protein: CATSRGMTGGDEQYF. The CDR3 DNA follows: TGTGCCACCAGCAGAGGAATGACAGGGGGAGACGAGCAGTACTTC. Filled out from reference TRBV15 and TRBJ2-7, the complete variable domain reads DAMVIQNPRYQVTQFGKPVTLSCSQTLNHNVMYWYQQKSSQAPKLLFHYYDKDFNNEADTPDNFQSRRPNTSFCFLDIRSPGLGDTAMYLCATSRGMTGGDEQYFGPGTRLTVT.

The chain carries TRBV18 and TRBJ2-3, with D tentatively TRBD1 (5 bases). CDR1 and CDR2 (germline): KGHSH, LQKENI. The CDR3 loop spans 15 amino acids. Trimming stripped 5 bases from V and 3 bases from J, with 15 bases between. This CDR3 reads CASSEGNQGTDTQYF. The DNA of the CDR3 is TGTGCCAGCTCAGAAGGGAACCAGGGTACAGATACGCAGTATTTT.

The chain has TRBV7-3 and TRBJ2-1, with D perhaps matching TRBD2 (5 bases). CDR1 SGHTA and CDR2 FQGTGA come from the germline V gene. The V end was cut by 2 bases, the J end by 5 bases, with 16 bases between. This CDR3 is 16 amino acids long. The CDR3 sequence is CASSLQAYGMDNEQFF. The CDR3 nucleotides are TGTGCCAGCAGCTTACAGGCGTACGGGATGGACAATGAGCAGTTCTTC.

This chain uses TRBV30 with TRBJ2-7; D ambiguous. Per the germline V gene, CDR1 is GTSNPN and CDR2 is SVGIG (reference sequence). Deletions cut 2 bases from V and 6 bases from J, with 5 bases between. This CDR3 is built from 10 residues. In nucleotides, the CDR3 is TGTGCCTGGAGTCGGAGCGAGCAGTACTTC. This translates into CAWSRSEQYF. Variable domain in full (rest from reference TRBV30 and TRBJ2-7): SQTIHQWPATLVQPVGSPLSLECTVEGTSNPNLYWYRQAAGRGLQLLFYSVGIGQISSEVPQNLSASRPQDRQFILSSKKLLLSDSGFYLCAWSRSEQYFGPGTRLTVT.

The V call is TRBV7-2, the J call TRBJ1-5; D call uncertain. This CDR3 is 13 amino acids long. Germline V gene lookup returns CDR1 SGHTA and CDR2 FQGNSA. V dropped 3 bases and J dropped 7 bases, with 10 bases sitting between them. CDR3 coding DNA: TGTGCCAGCAGCTTCTTTGAGGGCCAGCCCCAGCATTTT. Its protein is CASSFFEGQPQHF.

J is TRBJ2-7 and V is TRBV5-1; D might be TRBD2 (5 bases). From germline, CDR1 is SGHRS and CDR2 YFSETQ. The CDR3 sequence is 13 residues long. Trimming cost V 1 base and J 2 bases, with 7 bases left between them. This CDR3 reads CASSLRGTYEQYF. Written as DNA, the CDR3 is TGCGCCAGCAGCTTGAGAGGGACCTACGAGCAGTACTTC.

This chain connects TRBV10-3 to TRBJ1-2, with unresolved D. This CDR3 spans 14 amino acids. V lost 5 bases, J lost 2 bases, and 12 bases lay in between. The germline V gene encodes CDR1 ENHRY and CDR2 SYGVKD. CDR3 DNA sequence: TGTGCCATCAGTATGGTAACAGCCAACTATGGCTACACCTTC. Translation: CAISMVTANYGYTF.

The V gene is TRBV6-5, the J gene TRBJ1-2; D is perhaps TRBD1 (5 bases). V was cut by 4 bases and J by 4 bases, with 10 bases left in between. The CDR3 has 13 residues. Germline CDR1 MNHEY, CDR2 SVGAGI. The CDR3 region has the DNA TGTGCCAGCAGTTCAAGGGGCACCTATGGCTACACCTTC. Residues: CASSSRGTYGYTF.

The CDR3 coding sequence is TGTGCCAGCAGTTACCCCTTGGCGGGGGAAGGGGTCGAAACCACAGATACGCAGTATTTT. Amino acid sequence: CASSYPLAGEGVETTDTQYF. The chain carries TRBV6-2 or TRBV6-3 and TRBJ2-3, with 7 bases lining up with TRBD2. Germline CDR1 reads MNHEY; CDR2 reads SVGEGT. V lost 2 bases, J lost 2 bases, and 19 bases stayed unmatched. The CDR3 is 20 residues long.

The V and J genes are TRBV27 and TRBJ1-1; TRBD1 agrees at 7 bases. Germline V gene lookup returns CDR1 MNHEY and CDR2 SMNVEV (reference sequence). The ends lost 5 bases at V and 3 bases at J; junction bases unmatched: 6. The CDR3 totals 14 residues. The CDR3 DNA sequence: TGTGCCAGCAGTCTACGGACAGGCTACACTGAAGCTTTCTTT. It is translated as CASSLRTGYTEAFF.

V usage is TRBV11-2 and J usage is TRBJ1-2, with 7 bases identical to TRBD1. This CDR3 is 13 amino acids long. Germline assignment: CDR1 SGHAT and CDR2 FQNNGV. Losses at the gene ends were 5 bases for V and 3 bases for J; bases not matched to a gene: 3. CDR3 in amino acids: CASSPDRDYGYTF. The CDR3 DNA follows: TGTGCCAGCAGCCCAGACAGGGACTATGGCTACACCTTC. Drawing the rest from reference TRBV11-2 and TRBJ1-2, the complete variable domain is EAGVAQSPRYKIIEKRQSVAFWCNPISGHATLYWYQQILGQGPKLLIQFQNNGVVDDSQLPKDRFSAERLKGVDSTLKIQPAKLEDSAVYLCASSPDRDYGYTFGSGTRLTVV.